This TCR beta chain is from a study of T cells in Graves' hyperthyroidism and ophthalmopathy. This CDR3 has 12 amino acids. V was cut by 8 bases and J by 3 bases, with 10 bases left in between. The germline V gene has CDR1 MNHEY and CDR2 SVGAGI. Among ophthalmopathy patients, the Clinical Activity Score reached at least 3, the NOSPECS grade reached at least 4, and duration remained under 3 months. Uncontrolled infection, other autoimmune disease, pregnancy or lactation barred patients from enrollment. Thyroid ultrasound, orbital computed tomography, clinical symptoms, and serum thyroxine and TRAb underpinned diagnoses. This clonotype came up many times. Amplified TCR beta CDR3 regions came from RNA transcripts. The HTBI primer set was used in a first-round RT-PCR of the TCR CDR3. Each CDR3 protein gets one entry after TCRdb re-called the multiplex PCR reads with MiXCR. The sample has 360,000 or so distinct CDR3 sequences, around a sixth seen once; the top ten hold around 16%.

Material: blood. V usage is TRBV6-5 and J usage is TRBJ1-2; the D is unclear. The TCR was taken from a woman aged 35 to 49 with Graves' ophthalmopathy. The CDR3 loop is CASLGRYYGYTF. The CDR3 DNA reads as TGTGCCAGCCTCGGGCGATACTATGGCTACACCTTC.